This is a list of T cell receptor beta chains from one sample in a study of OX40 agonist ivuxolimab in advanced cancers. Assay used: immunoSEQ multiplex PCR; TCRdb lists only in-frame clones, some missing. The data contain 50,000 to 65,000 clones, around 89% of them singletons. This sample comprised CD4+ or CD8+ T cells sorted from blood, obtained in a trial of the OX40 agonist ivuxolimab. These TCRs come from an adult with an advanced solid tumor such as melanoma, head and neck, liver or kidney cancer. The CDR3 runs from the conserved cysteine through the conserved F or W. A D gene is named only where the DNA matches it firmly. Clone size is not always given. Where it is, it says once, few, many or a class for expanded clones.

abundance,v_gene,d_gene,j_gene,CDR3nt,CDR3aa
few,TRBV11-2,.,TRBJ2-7,TGTGCCAGCAGCTTAGCAGGGGCTGGCTACGAGCAGTACTTC,CASSLAGAGYEQYF
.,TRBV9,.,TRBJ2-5,TGTGCCAGCAGCGTGGCTAGCGAGGAGGAGACCCAGTACTTC,CASSVASEEETQYF
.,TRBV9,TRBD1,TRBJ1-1,TGTGCCAGCAGCCCCGGGACAGCCTACATGAACACTGAAGCTTTCTTT,CASSPGTAYMNTEAFF
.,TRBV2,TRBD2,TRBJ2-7,TGTGCCAGCACCTGGGGGACTAGCGGGGGGTACGAGCAGTACTTC,CASTWGTSGGYEQYF
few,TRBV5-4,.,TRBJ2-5,TGTGCCAGCAGCTTGGCCGGCGTCCAAGAGACCCAGTACTTC,CASSLAGVQETQYF
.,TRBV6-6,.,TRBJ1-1,TGTGCCAGCAGTCGACAGAACACTGAAGCTTTCTTT,CASSRQNTEAFF
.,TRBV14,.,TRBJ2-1,TGTGCCAGCTCCAGCGAATCCTCCTACAATGAGCAGTTCTTC,CASSSESSYNEQFF
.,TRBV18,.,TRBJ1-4,TGTGCCAGCTCACCGACTCGGCTTAATGAAAAACTGTTTTTT,CASSPTRLNEKLFF
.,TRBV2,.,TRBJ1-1,TGTGCCAGCAGTCCGGGGAGGGCTGAAGCTTTCTTT,CASSPGRAEAFF
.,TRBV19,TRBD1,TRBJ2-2,TGTGCCAGTAGTATGGACAGGACAACCGGGGAGCTGTTTTTT,CASSMDRTTGELFF
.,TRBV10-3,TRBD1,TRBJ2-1,TGTGCCATCAGTAACAGGGGGCAGGTGTCAAATGAGCAGTTCTTC,CAISNRGQVSNEQFF
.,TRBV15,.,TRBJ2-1,TGTGCCACCAGAATTGGGCAGGATGAACGGGAGCAGTTCTTC,CATRIGQDEREQFF
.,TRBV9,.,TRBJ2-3,TGTGCCAGCAGCCCTACGGAGGGCCAGGGAGATACGCAGTATTTT,CASSPTEGQGDTQYF
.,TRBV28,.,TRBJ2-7,TGTGCCAGCAGTTTAAATAGGGGGGCAACGAGTCGCGAGCAGTACTTC,CASSLNRGATSREQYF
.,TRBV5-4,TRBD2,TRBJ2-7,TGTGCCAGCAGCTTGAGGGCTAGCGGGAGAACCTACGAGCAGTACTTC,CASSLRASGRTYEQYF
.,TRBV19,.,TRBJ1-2,TGTGCCAGCACCCGGGACGGAGAAAACTATGGCTACACCTTC,CASTRDGENYGYTF
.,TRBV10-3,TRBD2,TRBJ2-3,TGTGCCTCCTCGGGGGGTCAGGATCCGCCTAGCACAGATACGCAGTATTTT,CASSGGQDPPSTDTQYF
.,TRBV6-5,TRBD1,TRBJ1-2,TGTGCCAGCAGTTACTCGACCAGGGGGTCATATGGCTACACCTTC,CASSYSTRGSYGYTF
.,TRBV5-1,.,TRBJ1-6,TGCGCCAGCAGCTTGACCCCGGATTCACCCCTCCACTTT,CASSLTPDSPLHF
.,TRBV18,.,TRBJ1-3,TGTGCCAGCTCAGGAAACTCTGGAAACACCATATATTTT,CASSGNSGNTIYF
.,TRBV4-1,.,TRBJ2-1,TGCGCCAGCAGCCAAGATGGAGGGTCTGGTGAGCAGTTCTTC,CASSQDGGSGEQFF
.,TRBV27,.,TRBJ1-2,TGTGCCAGCAGTTTGAACGGCGGGGACTATGGCTACACCTTC,CASSLNGGDYGYTF
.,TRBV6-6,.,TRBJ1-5,TGTGCCAGCAGTAGGGGCCCGGAACAGCCCCAGCATTTT,CASSRGPEQPQHF
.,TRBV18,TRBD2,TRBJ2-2,TGTGCCAGCTCACCACAAGCGGGAGTGTACACCGGGGAGCTGTTTTTT,CASSPQAGVYTGELFF
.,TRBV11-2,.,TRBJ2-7,TGTGCCAGCAGCTTAGATCTTGGGACCTCCTACGAGCAGTACTTC,CASSLDLGTSYEQYF
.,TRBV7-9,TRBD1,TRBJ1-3,TGTGCCAGCAGGAACAGGGACAGCGAGAGACCAAAATCTGGAAACACCATATATTTT,CASRNRDSERPKSGNTIYF
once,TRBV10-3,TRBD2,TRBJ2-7,TGTGCCATCAGTGAGCGGGGGGACTGGTCTCTAGCGGGTGTCTACGAGCAGTACTTC,CAISERGDWSLAGVYEQYF
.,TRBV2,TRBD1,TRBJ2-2,TGTGCCAGCAGTGACTTGGACAGGGTCACCGGGGAGCTGTTTTTT,CASSDLDRVTGELFF
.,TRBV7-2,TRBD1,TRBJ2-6,TGTGCCAGCAGCAAACAGACAGGGAGCTCTGGGGCCAACGTCCTGACTTTC,CASSKQTGSSGANVLTF
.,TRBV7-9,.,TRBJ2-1,TGTGCCAGCAGCTCAATAGTGGGCTCCTACAATGAGCAGTTCTTC,CASSSIVGSYNEQFF
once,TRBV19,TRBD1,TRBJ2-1,TGTGCCAGTAGTATTAGGGACAGGGTAAATGAGCAGTTCTTC,CASSIRDRVNEQFF
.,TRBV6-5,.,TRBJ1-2,TGTGCCAGCAGGGTAGGACACTATGGCTACACCTTC,CASRVGHYGYTF
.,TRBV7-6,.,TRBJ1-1,TGTGCCAGCAGCGTTTGGCGGGGGAACACTGAAGCTTTCTTT,CASSVWRGNTEAFF
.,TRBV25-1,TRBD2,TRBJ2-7,TGTGCCAGCAGTTTTGGGGGGGACCACTACGAGCAGTACTTC,CASSFGGDHYEQYF
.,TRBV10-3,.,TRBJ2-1,TGTGCCATCAGTGACCCGAAGCACGACAATGAGCAGTTCTTC,CAISDPKHDNEQFF
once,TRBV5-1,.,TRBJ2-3,TGCGCCAGCAGTACAGAACCAAGCACAGATACGCAGTATTTT,CASSTEPSTDTQYF
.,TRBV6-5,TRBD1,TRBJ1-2,TGTGCCAGCAGGATGACAGGGCGGCCTAACTATGGCTACACCTTC,CASRMTGRPNYGYTF
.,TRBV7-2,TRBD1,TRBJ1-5,TGTGCCAGCAGCCCGAGGGACAGCCCACAGCCCCAGCATTTT,CASSPRDSPQPQHF
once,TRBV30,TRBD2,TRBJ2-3,TGTGCCTGGAGTGTACAGCGGGGAGGCACAGATACGCAGTATTTT,CAWSVQRGGTDTQYF
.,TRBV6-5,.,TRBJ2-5,TGTGCCAGCAGTTACAAGGACAGCCAAGAGACCCAGTACTTC,CASSYKDSQETQYF
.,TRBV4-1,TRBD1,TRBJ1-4,TGCGCCAGCAGCCCACTGGGACAGGGTAATGAAAAACTGTTTTTT,CASSPLGQGNEKLFF
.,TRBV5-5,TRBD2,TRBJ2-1,TGTGCCAGCAGCCAACGACTAGCGGGAGGGGAACATGAGCAGTTCTTC,CASSQRLAGGEHEQFF
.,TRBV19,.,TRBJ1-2,TGTGCCAGCCAACTCTTATCCACTAACTATGGCTACACCTTC,CASQLLSTNYGYTF
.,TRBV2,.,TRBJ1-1,TGTGCCAGCAGTGAGGTAGGAAGTGACACTGAAGCTTTCTTT,CASSEVGSDTEAFF
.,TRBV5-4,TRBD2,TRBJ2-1,TGTGCCAGCAGCTTTGGAACTAGCGGGAGCAATGAGCAGTTCTTC,CASSFGTSGSNEQFF
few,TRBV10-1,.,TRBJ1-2,TGCGCCAGCAGTGAGTATGGAGATAATGGCTACACCTTC,CASSEYGDNGYTF